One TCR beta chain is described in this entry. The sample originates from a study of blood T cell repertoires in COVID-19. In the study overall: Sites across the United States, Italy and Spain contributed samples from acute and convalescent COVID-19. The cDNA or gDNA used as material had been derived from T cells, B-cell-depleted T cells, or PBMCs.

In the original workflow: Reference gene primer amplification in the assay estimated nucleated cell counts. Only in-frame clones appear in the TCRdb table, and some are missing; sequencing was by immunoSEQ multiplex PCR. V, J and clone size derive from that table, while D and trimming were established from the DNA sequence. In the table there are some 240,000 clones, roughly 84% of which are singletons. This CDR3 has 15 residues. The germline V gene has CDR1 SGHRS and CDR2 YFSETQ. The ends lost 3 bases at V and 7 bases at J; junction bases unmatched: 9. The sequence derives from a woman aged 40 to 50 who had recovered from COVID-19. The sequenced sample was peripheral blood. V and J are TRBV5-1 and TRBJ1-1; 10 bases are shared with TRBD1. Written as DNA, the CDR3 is TGCGCCAGCAGCTCGACCCCGGGACAGGGGTTTGAAGCTTTCTTT. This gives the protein CASSSTPGQGFEAFF.